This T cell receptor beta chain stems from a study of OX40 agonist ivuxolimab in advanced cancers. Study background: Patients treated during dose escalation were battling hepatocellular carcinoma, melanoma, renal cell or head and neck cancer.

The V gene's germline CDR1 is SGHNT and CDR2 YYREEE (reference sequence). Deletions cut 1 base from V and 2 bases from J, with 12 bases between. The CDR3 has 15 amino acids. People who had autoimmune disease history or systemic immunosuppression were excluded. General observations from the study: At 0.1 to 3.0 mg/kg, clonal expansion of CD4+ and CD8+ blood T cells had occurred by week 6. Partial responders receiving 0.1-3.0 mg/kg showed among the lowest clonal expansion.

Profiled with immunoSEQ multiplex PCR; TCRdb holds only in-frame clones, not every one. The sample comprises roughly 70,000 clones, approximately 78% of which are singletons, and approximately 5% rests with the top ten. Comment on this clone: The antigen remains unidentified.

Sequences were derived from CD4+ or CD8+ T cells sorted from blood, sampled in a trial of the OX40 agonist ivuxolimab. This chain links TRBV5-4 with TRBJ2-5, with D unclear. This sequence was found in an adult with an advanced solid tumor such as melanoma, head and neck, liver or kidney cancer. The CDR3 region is CASSLPPLIQETQYF. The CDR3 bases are TGTGCCAGCAGCTTGCCCCCGCTGATACAAGAGACCCAGTACTTC. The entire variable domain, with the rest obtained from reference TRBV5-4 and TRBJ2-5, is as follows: ETGVTQSPTHLIKTRGQQVTLRCSSQSGHNTVSWYQQALGQGPQFIFQYYREEENGRGNFPPRFSGLQFPNYSSELNVNALELDDSALYLCASSLPPLIQETQYFGPGTRLLVL.